This section outlines one TCR beta chain sequence together with its context. The antigen this receptor binds is unknown. It has no much larger one-base neighbor in the sample; base qualities were not kept. This entry belongs to a study of T-cell reconstitution after alpha-beta-depleted transplantation in children listed by TCRdb under 2016. In the study overall: Using TCR repertoire profiling, the study followed T-cell immune reconstitution in a quantitative way in children after TCRalphabeta/CD19-depleted allogeneic hematopoietic cell transplantation.

Libraries came from PCR. TCRdb records Illumina HiSeq 2500 as the sequencer. Molecular barcoding was employed in the preparation of TCR libraries, with unique molecular identifiers being used to normalize TCRbeta repertoire quantification. The public sequencing data were trimmed at Q25 with fastp and processed into clonotypes with MiXCR by TCRdb, which kept only in-frame beta chains. For every CDR3 protein sequence, its rows merge into one entry that carries the most common genes and DNA. The sample table shows a few hundred thousand distinct CDR3 sequences, and roughly 9% are seen once. The leading ten clones occupy 5% to 7% of the sample. Taken from the germline V gene, the CDR1 and CDR2 loops are MNHEY and SVGEGT. Spanning cysteine to phenylalanine, the CDR3 consists of 16 amino acids. Here the CDR3 DNA is all that survives: 48 bases in frame from base 1. The trim is 2 bases for V and 1 base for J, with a gap of 14 bases between the germline ends.

The rearrangement combines TRBV6-2 or TRBV6-3 with TRBJ1-1; the D gene identity is not certain. The sequencing used PBMCs from the stem cell graft donor, collected from the stem cell graft. The receptor was derived from a human donor who donated a stem cell graft to a child with acute lymphoblastic leukemia. The DNA is TGTGCCAGCAGTTACACCCCCACATCAAAGAACACTGAAGCTTTCTTT. Translated, this gives CASSYTPTSKNTEAFF.